In its sample, the clone carrying this TCR beta chain was seen many times. The target antigen is unknown. The sample originates from a study of T cells in Graves' hyperthyroidism and ophthalmopathy. Points from the study as a whole: Through a model of 13 V-J features, ophthalmopathy was separated from stable hyperthyroidism. A median about 7 months before onset, the model predicted ophthalmopathy.

The V end was cut by 3 bases, the J end by 1 base, with 16 bases between. The CDR3 covers 16 residues. No ophthalmopathy progression within 18 months constituted stable Graves' hyperthyroidism. It was uncontrolled infection, other autoimmune disease, pregnancy or lactation that excluded patients. The source material, RNA transcripts, was used to amplify TCR beta CDR3 regions. The TCR CDR3 first-round RT-PCR relied on the HTBI primer set. TCRdb recomputed calls from the multiplex PCR reads with MiXCR, one row per CDR3 protein. The sample records over 650,000 distinct CDR3 sequences, 16% being singletons.

The specimen was blood. This receptor was identified in a young man with Graves' hyperthyroidism. The rearrangement joins TRBV12-3 or TRBV12-4 to TRBJ2-7; D call uncertain. The DNA of the CDR3 is TGTGCCAGCAGTTTCCGGCGGACGAGCGCGTCCTACGAGCAGTACTTC. Translating gives CASSFRRTSASYEQYF.